These 27 T cell receptor beta chains share one sample of origin, sequenced in a study of T cell therapy product for transplant patients. Using immunoSEQ multiplex PCR, the repertoire was profiled, and TCRdb retains in-frame clones only, with some absent. The data hold about 300 clones, with around three fifths observed a single time. What these receptors recognize is not known. Sample label denotes: CMVpp65/IE-1-reactive T cells enriched by IFNgamma capture and expanded in vitro. PBMCs were stimulated for roughly 6 hours with overlapping CMV pp65 and IE-1 peptide pools at approximately 0.47 ug/ml each. Positive selection by IFNgamma secretion assay kept the CMV-stimulated cells that produced IFNgamma. Irradiated autologous feeders plus either IL-7/IL-15 or IL-2 supported the IFNgamma+ cells for around 23 days. Sequencing input: a sorted cell population cultured from PBMCs. The receptors here all came from an adult in good health.

By share, this clone ranks as medium-sized. The V call is TRBV25-1, the J call TRBJ2-1; tentative D call: TRBD2 (5 bases). CDR1 is MGHDK, CDR2 SYGVNS, per germline. Trimming stripped 1 base from V and 13 bases from J, with 11 bases between. This CDR3 contains 12 residues. The CDR3, as DNA: TGTGCCAGCAGTGAATCTAGGGAGCCCCAGTTCTTC. Residues: CASSESREPQFF. The full variable domain, in which reference TRBV25-1 and TRBJ2-1 provide the parts outside the CDR3, is EADIYQTPRYLVIGTGKKITLECSQTMGHDKMYWYQQDPGMELHLIHYSYGVNSTEKGDLSSESTVSRIRTEHFPLTLESARPSHTSQYLCASSESREPQFFGPGTRLTVL.

This clone was detected once. The chain has TRBV6-4 and TRBJ1-2; 8 bases align to TRBD1. Germline CDR1 MRHNA, CDR2 SNTAGT. The CDR3 spans 16 residues. With V trimmed by 6 bases and J by 3 bases, 12 bases remained unmatched. CDR3 sequence reads: CASSPQTGTGYYGYTF. Written as DNA, the CDR3 is TGTGCCAGCAGCCCCCAAACCGGGACAGGCTACTATGGCTACACCTTC.

The chain is built from TRBV28 and TRBJ1-3; D remains unclear. CDR1 is MDHEN and CDR2 is SYDVKM in the germline V gene. The CDR3 totals 11 residues. V was trimmed by 3 bases and J by 8 bases, leaving 5 bases between them. CDR3 nucleotide sequence: TGTGCCAGCAGTTTTCCGGACACCATATATTTT. Protein: CASSFPDTIYF. Full variable domain (rest looked up from reference TRBV28 and TRBJ1-3): DVKVTQSSRYLVKRTGEKVFLECVQDMDHENMFWYRQDPGLGLRLIYFSYDVKMKEKGDIPEGYSVSREKKERFSLILESASTNQTSMYLCASSFPDTIYFGEGSWLTVV.

This clone occurred once. This chain connects TRBV25-1 to TRBJ2-7; 7 bases map to TRBD1. The CDR3 consists of 17 residues. Germline V gene lookup returns CDR1 MGHDK and CDR2 SYGVNS. V dropped 3 bases and J dropped 5; count of bases not matched to a gene: 16. The CDR3 region has the DNA TGTGCCAGCAGTGAGCCTTCCGACAGGGTATTTAACGACGAGCAGTACTTC. Its protein product is CASSEPSDRVFNDEQYF.

The CDR3 nucleotides read TGTGCCAGCAGCGACGGGACTAGCGGGTACAATGAGCAGTTCTTC. Encoded protein: CASSDGTSGYNEQFF. The chain links TRBV5-4 to TRBJ2-1, with TRBD2 matching 12 bases. There are 15 residues in the CDR3. Germline V gene data show CDR1 as SGHNT and CDR2 as YYREEE (reference sequence). Trimming took 4 bases from V and 4 from J; bases not matched to a gene: 3.

The sample holds a few counts of this clone. This chain connects TRBV28 to TRBJ2-1; D is undetermined. The CDR3 has 11 amino acids. V was trimmed by 6 bases and J by 10 bases, leaving 10 bases between them. The germline V gene has CDR1 MDHEN and CDR2 SYDVKM. The CDR3 bases are TGTGCCAGCAGATTTATAGGCGAGCAGTTCTTC. Encoded protein: CASRFIGEQFF. Full variable domain (missing parts from reference TRBV28 and TRBJ2-1): DVKVTQSSRYLVKRTGEKVFLECVQDMDHENMFWYRQDPGLGLRLIYFSYDVKMKEKGDIPEGYSVSREKKERFSLILESASTNQTSMYLCASRFIGEQFFGPGTRLTVL.

V usage is TRBV6-5 and J usage is TRBJ1-2, with a tentative D call TRBD1 (6 bases). Trimming took 4 bases from V and 3 from J, leaving 15 bases between them. The CDR3 loop spans 15 amino acids. Germline V gene sequence: CDR1 MNHEY, CDR2 SVGAGI. The CDR3 sequence: CASSLYTGTHYGYTF. The DNA for the CDR3 is TGTGCCAGCAGTTTGTACACCGGGACACACTATGGCTACACCTTC.

V gene TRBV6-4 combines with J gene TRBJ2-2, with a possible D match to TRBD1 (6 bases). The CDR3 totals 14 residues. V was trimmed by 6 bases and J by 4 bases, leaving 12 bases between them. Germline CDR1 and CDR2: MRHNA and SNTAGT. The CDR3 region has the DNA TGTGCCAGCAGGGGCCCAGGGGCCACCGGGGAGCTGTTTTTT. Protein product: CASRGPGATGELFF.

The chain combines TRBV15 with TRBJ1-5, with D perhaps matching TRBD1 (5 bases). Trimming cost V 3 bases and J 3 bases, with 12 bases left between them. Germline V gene lookup returns CDR1 LNHNV and CDR2 YYDKDF (reference sequence). This CDR3 contains 15 residues. The CDR3 reads CATSSSWDLNQPQHF. The CDR3 DNA is TGTGCCACCAGCAGTTCGTGGGACCTCAATCAGCCCCAGCATTTT.

The genes are TRBV7-9 and TRBJ1-2; no firm D call. The CDR3 consists of 14 residues. The V end lost 5 bases, the J end lost 7 bases, and 17 bases lay between the germline ends. The germline CDR1 and CDR2 sequences are SEHNR and FQNEAQ (reference sequence). For the CDR3, the DNA is TGTGCCAGCAGCCAACCCACACCCCCGGGTGGCTACACCTTC. It yields the protein CASSQPTPPGGYTF.

V gene TRBV11-2 combines with J gene TRBJ1-5, with D unresolved. Looked up from germline, CDR1 is SGHAT and CDR2 is FQNNGV. Trimming cost V 5 bases and J 3 bases, with 8 bases left between them. This CDR3 comprises 13 residues. CDR3 region: CASSIDINQPQHF. The CDR3 DNA sequence: TGTGCCAGCAGCATCGACATCAATCAGCCCCAGCATTTT. The entire variable domain, with the rest obtained from reference TRBV11-2 and TRBJ1-5, is as follows: EAGVAQSPRYKIIEKRQSVAFWCNPISGHATLYWYQQILGQGPKLLIQFQNNGVVDDSQLPKDRFSAERLKGVDSTLKIQPAKLEDSAVYLCASSIDINQPQHFGDGTRLSIL.

The chain links TRBV7-7 to TRBJ2-1, with 13 bases matching TRBD2. This CDR3 contains 16 residues. In germline, CDR1 is SSHAT, CDR2 FNYEAQ (reference sequence). With V trimmed by 5 bases and J by 4 bases, 5 bases remained unmatched. The CDR3 reads CASSLMGLAGYNEQFF. DNA for the CDR3: TGTGCCAGCAGCCTTATGGGACTAGCGGGGTACAATGAGCAGTTCTTC.

This clone was picked up one time. The chain joins TRBV7-2 to TRBJ1-1; D unresolved. Trimming pared 3 bases from V and 6 bases from J, leaving 14 bases between. The CDR3 consists of 14 residues. Germline V gene lookup returns CDR1 SGHTA and CDR2 FQGNSA. The CDR3 nucleotides read TGTGCCAGCAGCTTTGCAGCCGGGGTCGCTGAAGCTTTCTTT. It translates to CASSFAAGVAEAFF.

The V call is TRBV25-1, the J call TRBJ2-3; D ambiguous. Germline loops: CDR1 MGHDK, CDR2 SYGVNS. The CDR3 runs 13 residues. Trimming removed 4 bases at V and 4 bases at J, with 9 bases between. CDR3 sequence (DNA): TGTGCCAGCAGTGCTGGGCGCCCAGATACGCAGTATTTT. Its translation is CASSAGRPDTQYF. Using reference TRBV25-1 and TRBJ2-3 for the parts outside the CDR3, the full variable domain is EADIYQTPRYLVIGTGKKITLECSQTMGHDKMYWYQQDPGMELHLIHYSYGVNSTEKGDLSSESTVSRIRTEHFPLTLESARPSHTSQYLCASSAGRPDTQYFGPGTRLTVL.

The chain joins TRBV6-6 to TRBJ2-7; perhaps TRBD1 as D (6 bases). The CDR3 consists of 16 residues. CDR1 and CDR2 (germline): MNHNY, SVGAGI (reference sequence). Deletions cut 6 bases from V and 2 bases from J, with 20 bases between. CDR3 DNA: TGTGCCAGCAGCCACCTGGGGGCAGAGCTTACCTACGAGCAGTACTTC. Translated: CASSHLGAELTYEQYF.

The chain uses TRBV28 and TRBJ1-5, with D possibly matching TRBD1 (6 bases). Trimming took off 5 bases at V and 4 bases at J, with 12 bases between the two ends. Germline V lookup: CDR1 MDHEN, CDR2 SYDVKM. The CDR3 spans 14 residues. CDR3 DNA sequence: TGTGCCAGCAGTGCGGGACACTCGAATCAGCCCCAGCATTTT. It encodes CASSAGHSNQPQHF.

This chain uses TRBV6-1 with TRBJ2-7; 7 bases are a match to TRBD1. The CDR3 has 17 amino acids. CDR1 MNHNS and CDR2 SASEGT come from the germline V gene. J gave up 5 bases and V 3 bases, and 16 bases lay outside the gene matches. The CDR3 loop reads CASSEPSDRVFNDEQYF. The CDR3 bases are TGTGCCAGCAGTGAGCCTTCCGACAGGGTATTTAACGACGAGCAGTACTTC.

Sample share makes this clone large. The chain is built from TRBV5-6 and TRBJ2-3; D is undetermined. Trimming removed 3 bases at V and 7 bases at J, with 9 bases between. Looked up from germline, CDR1 is SGHDT and CDR2 is YYEEEE. CDR3 length: 12 amino acids. CDR3 sequence (DNA): TGTGCCAGCAGCTCGTGGAGTAATACGCAGTATTTT. Protein: CASSSWSNTQYF.

V and J are TRBV6-1 and TRBJ1-5, with D possibly TRBD1 on 6 matching bases. The CDR3 runs to 17 residues. Germline V lookup: CDR1 MNHNS, CDR2 SASEGT. V was trimmed by 2 bases and J by 6 bases, leaving 20 bases between them. The CDR3 reads CASSESLSRGLFQPQHF. The CDR3, as DNA: TGTGCCAGCAGTGAATCTCTTAGCAGGGGTTTGTTTCAGCCCCAGCATTTT.

Turning to this clone: This sample also contains other DNA sequences that code for the same CDR3. The chain has TRBV9 and TRBJ1-3; D is unclear. This CDR3 is built from 13 residues. Germline V gene sequence: CDR1 SGDLS, CDR2 YYNGEE. Trimming left V 0 bases short and J 3 bases short, with 4 bases between. The DNA for the CDR3 is TGTGCCAGCAGCGTAGAGGGTGGAAACACCATATATTTT. Encoded protein: CASSVEGGNTIYF. Together with reference TRBV9 and TRBJ1-3, the CDR3 gives the full variable domain: DSGVTQTPKHLITATGQRVTLRCSPRSGDLSVYWYQQSLDQGLQFLIQYYNGEERAKGNILERFSAQQFPDLHSELNLSSLELGDSALYFCASSVEGGNTIYFGEGSWLTVV.

The chain carries TRBV28 and TRBJ1-4; perhaps TRBD1 as D (5 bases). Germline CDR1 is MDHEN and CDR2 is SYDVKM. This CDR3 is 16 amino acids long. The ends were cut back, 0 bases at V and 3 bases at J, with 11 bases in the middle. The CDR3: CASSLWRGSANEKLFF. The CDR3 DNA reads TGTGCCAGCAGTTTATGGCGGGGCTCAGCTAATGAAAAACTGTTTTTT.

The V call is TRBV7-9, the J call TRBJ1-2; maybe TRBD1 (5 bases). Deletions cut 1 base from V and 2 bases from J, with 11 bases between. The CDR3 totals 15 residues. Germline lookup yields CDR1 SEHNR and CDR2 FQNEAQ (reference sequence). CDR3 loop: CASSLGAGLNYGYTF. The DNA for the CDR3 is TGTGCCAGCAGCTTAGGCGCAGGGCTAAACTATGGCTACACCTTC.

V usage is TRBV6-5 and J usage is TRBJ1-4; D uncertain. The CDR3 has 15 residues. V was clipped by 3 bases and J by 4 bases, with 12 bases between them. Germline V gives CDR1 MNHEY, CDR2 SVGAGI. The CDR3 loop is CASSYNSYNNEKLFF. Written as DNA, the CDR3 is TGTGCCAGCAGTTATAACAGTTATAATAATGAAAAACTGTTTTTT.

This chain connects TRBV6-4 to TRBJ2-3; 8 nucleotides line up with TRBD2. The V gene end was trimmed by 4 bases and the J gene end by 1 base; junction bases not matched to a gene: 1. CDR1 and CDR2 (germline): MRHNA, SNTAGT. The CDR3 length is 14 residues. The CDR3 region has the DNA TGTGCCAGCAGTGTGCGGGGGGGCACAGATACGCAGTATTTT. This encodes CASSVRGGTDTQYF.

V usage is TRBV11-2 and J usage is TRBJ1-5; unclear D gene. Germline loops: CDR1 SGHAT, CDR2 FQNNGV. The CDR3 runs to 13 residues. V lost 5 bases and J 4 bases, leaving 9 bases between the germline ends. The DNA of the CDR3 is TGTGCCAGCAGCGAGGCCCTAAATCAGCCCCAGCATTTT. Protein: CASSEALNQPQHF.

The CDR3 is CASSEEGQALTYGYTF. The CDR3, as DNA: TGTGCCAGCAGTGAAGAGGGGCAGGCTCTAACCTATGGCTACACCTTC. The chain joins TRBV7-1 to TRBJ1-2, with D possibly being TRBD1 (5 bases). TRBV7-1 carries the ORF label, with uncertain function. V was clipped by 6 bases and J by 4 bases, with 21 bases between them. CDR3 length equals 16 residues.

This clone was counted only a few times. The chain is built from TRBV6-5 and TRBJ1-1; 7 nucleotides align to TRBD1. The germline V gene has CDR1 MNHEY and CDR2 SVGAGI. J gave up 4 bases and V 1 base, and 3 bases lay outside the gene matches. This CDR3 is built from 14 residues. CDR3: CASSYWQGGTEAFF. CDR3 in DNA: TGTGCCAGCAGTTACTGGCAGGGGGGCACTGAAGCTTTCTTT.